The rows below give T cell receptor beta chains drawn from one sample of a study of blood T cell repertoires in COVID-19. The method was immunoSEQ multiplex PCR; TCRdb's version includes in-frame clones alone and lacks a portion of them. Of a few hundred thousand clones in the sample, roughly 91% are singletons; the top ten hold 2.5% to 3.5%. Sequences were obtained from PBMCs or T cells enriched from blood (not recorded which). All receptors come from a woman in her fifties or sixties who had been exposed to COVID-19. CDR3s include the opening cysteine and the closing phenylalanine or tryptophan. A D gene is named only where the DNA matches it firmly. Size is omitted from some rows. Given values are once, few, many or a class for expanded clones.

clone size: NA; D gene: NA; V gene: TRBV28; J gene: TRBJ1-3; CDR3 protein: CASSLRSYGNTIYF; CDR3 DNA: TGTGCCAGCAGTTTAAGGAGTTATGGAAACACCATATATTTT
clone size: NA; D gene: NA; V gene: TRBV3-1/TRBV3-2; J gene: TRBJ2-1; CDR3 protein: CASSQHRDAYNEQFF; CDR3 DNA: TGTGCCAGCAGCCAACACAGGGACGCCTACAATGAGCAGTTCTTC
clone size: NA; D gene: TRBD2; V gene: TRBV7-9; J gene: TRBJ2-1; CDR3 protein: CASSLATSGGPNNEQFF; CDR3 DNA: TGTGCCAGCAGCTTAGCGACTAGCGGGGGGCCTAACAATGAGCAGTTCTTC
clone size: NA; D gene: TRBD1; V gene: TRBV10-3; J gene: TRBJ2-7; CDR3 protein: CAITKGQGGSYEQYF; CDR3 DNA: TGTGCCATCACTAAAGGACAGGGGGGTTCCTACGAGCAGTACTTC
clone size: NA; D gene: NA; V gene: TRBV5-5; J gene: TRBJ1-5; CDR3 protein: CASSTGFNQPQHF; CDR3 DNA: TGTGCCAGCAGCACAGGTTTCAATCAGCCCCAGCATTTT
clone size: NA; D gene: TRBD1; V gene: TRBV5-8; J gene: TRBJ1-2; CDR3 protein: CASSASGTGGSGYTF; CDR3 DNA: TGTGCCAGCAGCGCTTCCGGGACAGGGGGATCCGGCTACACCTTC
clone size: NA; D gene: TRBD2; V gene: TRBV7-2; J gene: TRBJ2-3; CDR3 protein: CASSTLAGTQYF; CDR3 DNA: TGTGCCAGCAGCACCCTAGCGGGTACGCAGTATTTT
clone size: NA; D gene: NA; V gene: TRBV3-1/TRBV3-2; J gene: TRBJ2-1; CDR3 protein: CASSQGLGGADNEQFF; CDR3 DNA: TGTGCCAGCAGCCAAGGTCTTGGCGGGGCTGACAATGAGCAGTTCTTC
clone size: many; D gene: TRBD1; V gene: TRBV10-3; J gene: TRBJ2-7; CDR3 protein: CAISPAGTESSYEQYF; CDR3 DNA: TGTGCCATCAGCCCGGCCGGGACAGAATCCTCCTACGAGCAGTACTTC
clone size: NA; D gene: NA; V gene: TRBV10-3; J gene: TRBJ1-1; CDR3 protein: CAISERGDTEAFF; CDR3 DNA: TGTGCCATCAGTGAAAGGGGTGACACTGAAGCTTTCTTT
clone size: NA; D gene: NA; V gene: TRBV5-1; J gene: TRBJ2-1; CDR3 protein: CASRFGGNGYNEQFF; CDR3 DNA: TGCGCCAGCCGGTTCGGCGGGAACGGGTACAATGAGCAGTTCTTC
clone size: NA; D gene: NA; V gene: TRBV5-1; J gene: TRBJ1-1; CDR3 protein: CASSLDTDNTEAFF; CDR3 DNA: TGCGCCAGCAGCCTTGACACCGATAACACTGAAGCTTTCTTT
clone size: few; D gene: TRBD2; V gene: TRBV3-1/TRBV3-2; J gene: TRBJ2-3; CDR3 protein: CASSHRTSGGSDTQYF; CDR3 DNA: TGTGCCAGCAGCCACCGGACTAGCGGGGGGTCAGATACGCAGTATTTT
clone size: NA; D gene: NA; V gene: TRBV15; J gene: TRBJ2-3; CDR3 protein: CATSRVEDTQYF; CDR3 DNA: TGTGCCACCAGCAGGGTTGAGGATACGCAGTATTTT
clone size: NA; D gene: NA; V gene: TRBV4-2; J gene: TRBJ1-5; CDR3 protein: CASSQVDQGPNQPQHF; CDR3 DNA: TGTGCCAGCAGCCAAGTTGACCAGGGGCCCAATCAGCCCCAGCATTTT
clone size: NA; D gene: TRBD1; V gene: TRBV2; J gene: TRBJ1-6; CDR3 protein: CASMVQGGYNSPLHF; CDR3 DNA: TGTGCCAGCATGGTACAGGGGGGATATAATTCACCCCTCCACTTT
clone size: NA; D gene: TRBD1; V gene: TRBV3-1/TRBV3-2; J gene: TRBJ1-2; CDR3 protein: CASSQGTGSYGYTF; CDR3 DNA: TGTGCCAGCAGCCAAGGGACAGGGAGCTATGGCTACACCTTC
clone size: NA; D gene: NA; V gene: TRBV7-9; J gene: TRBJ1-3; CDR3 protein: CASSPQGMGGNTIYF; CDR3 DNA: TGTGCCAGCAGCCCTCAGGGTATGGGGGGAAACACCATATATTTT
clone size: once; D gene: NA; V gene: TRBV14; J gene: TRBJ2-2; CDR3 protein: CASNRAAGELFF; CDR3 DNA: TGTGCCAGCAACAGGGCCGCCGGGGAGCTGTTTTTT
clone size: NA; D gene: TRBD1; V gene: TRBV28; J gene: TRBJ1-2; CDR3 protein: CASSKGTDWAYGYTF; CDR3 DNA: TGTGCCAGCAGTAAGGGGACAGATTGGGCCTATGGCTACACCTTC
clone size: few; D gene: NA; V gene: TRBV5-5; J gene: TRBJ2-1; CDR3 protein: CASSLIGSNEQFF; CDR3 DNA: TGTGCCAGCAGCTTGATTGGCAGCAATGAGCAGTTCTTC
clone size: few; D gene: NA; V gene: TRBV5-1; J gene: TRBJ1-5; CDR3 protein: CASSLVAAGEPQHF; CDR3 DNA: TGCGCCAGCAGCTTGGTGGCAGCGGGGGAGCCCCAGCATTTT
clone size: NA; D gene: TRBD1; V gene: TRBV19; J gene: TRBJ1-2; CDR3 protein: CASSPSSGTGDNGYTF; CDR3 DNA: TGTGCCAGTAGTCCCAGTTCCGGGACAGGGGATAATGGCTACACCTTC
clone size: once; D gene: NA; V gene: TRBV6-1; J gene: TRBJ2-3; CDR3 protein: CASSENKLGGSIDTQYF; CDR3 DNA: TGTGCCAGCAGTGAAAATAAACTAGGGGGTTCGATAGATACGCAGTATTTT
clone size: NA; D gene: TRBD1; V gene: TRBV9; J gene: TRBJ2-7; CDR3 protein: CASSAGARDRADEQYF; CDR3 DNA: TGTGCCAGCAGCGCGGGGGCCCGGGACAGGGCGGACGAGCAGTACTTC
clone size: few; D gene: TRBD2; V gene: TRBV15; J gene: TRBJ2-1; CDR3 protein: CATSSFASGGFYEQFF; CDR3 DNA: TGTGCCACCAGCAGCTTCGCTAGCGGGGGGTTTTATGAGCAGTTCTTC
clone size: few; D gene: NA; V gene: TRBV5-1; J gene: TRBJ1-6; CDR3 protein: CASSLAGRGYSPLHF; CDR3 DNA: TGCGCCAGCAGCTTGGCAGGGAGGGGCTATTCACCCCTCCACTTT
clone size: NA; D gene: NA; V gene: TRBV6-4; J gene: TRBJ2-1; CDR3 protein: CASSEAGVVSEQFF; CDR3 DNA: TGTGCCAGCAGTGAGGCAGGGGTTGTCAGTGAGCAGTTCTTC
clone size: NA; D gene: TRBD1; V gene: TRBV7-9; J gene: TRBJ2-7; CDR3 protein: CASSLLGQGTYEQYF; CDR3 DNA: TGTGCCAGCAGCTTATTGGGACAGGGAACCTACGAGCAGTACTTC
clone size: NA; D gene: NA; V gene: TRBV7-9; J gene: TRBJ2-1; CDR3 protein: CASSLGLGGGNNEQFF; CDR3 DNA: TGTGCCAGCAGCTTAGGTTTGGGAGGAGGAAACAATGAGCAGTTCTTC
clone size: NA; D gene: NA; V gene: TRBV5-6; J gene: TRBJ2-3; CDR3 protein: CASSHGFISTDTQYF; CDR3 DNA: TGTGCCAGCAGCCACGGTTTTATTAGCACAGATACGCAGTATTTT
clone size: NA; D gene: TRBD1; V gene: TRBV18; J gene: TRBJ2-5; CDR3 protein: CASRKQRQGYQDTQYF; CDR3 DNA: TGTGCCAGCCGCAAACAAAGACAGGGATACCAAGATACCCAGTACTTC
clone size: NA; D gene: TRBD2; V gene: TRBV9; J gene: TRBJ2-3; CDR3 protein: CASSPRLATSTDTQYF; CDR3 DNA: TGTGCCAGCAGCCCACGACTAGCTACTAGCACAGATACGCAGTATTTT
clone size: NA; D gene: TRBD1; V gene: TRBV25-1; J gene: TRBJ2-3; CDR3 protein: CASSDSGTGFADTQYF; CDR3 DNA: TGTGCCAGCAGTGACTCCGGGACAGGGTTCGCAGATACGCAGTATTTT
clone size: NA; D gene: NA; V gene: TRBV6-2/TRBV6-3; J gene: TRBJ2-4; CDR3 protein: CASSPVGRVTIQYF; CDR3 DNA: TGTGCCAGCAGCCCGGTGGGCAGGGTAACCATTCAGTACTTC
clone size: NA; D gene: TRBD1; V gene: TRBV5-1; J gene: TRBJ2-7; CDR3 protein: CASSMTGALSYEQYF; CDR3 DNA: TGCGCCAGCAGCATGACAGGGGCCCTCTCCTACGAGCAGTACTTC
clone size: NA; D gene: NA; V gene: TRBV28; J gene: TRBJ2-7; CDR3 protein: CASSNTYEQYF; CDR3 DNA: TGTGCCAGCAGCAACACATACGAGCAGTACTTC
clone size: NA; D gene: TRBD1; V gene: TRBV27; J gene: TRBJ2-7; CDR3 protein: CASSILGTDYTSYEQYF; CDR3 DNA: TGTGCCAGCAGTATCTTAGGGACAGATTATACCTCCTACGAGCAGTACTTC
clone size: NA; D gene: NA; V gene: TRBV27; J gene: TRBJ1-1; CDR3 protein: CASSPQGLATEAFF; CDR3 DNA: TGTGCCAGCAGTCCACAGGGTCTGGCCACTGAAGCTTTCTTT
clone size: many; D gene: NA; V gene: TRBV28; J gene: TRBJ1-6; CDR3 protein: CASRPSGGYNSPLHF; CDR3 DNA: TGTGCCAGCAGACCGAGCGGTGGTTATAATTCACCCCTCCACTTT